Presented here are 7 T cell receptor beta chains from one specimen sequenced in a study of blood T cell repertoires in COVID-19. Sequencing used immunoSEQ multiplex PCR; TCRdb keeps in-frame clones, though not all of them. The top ten clones hold more than 9% of a sample with 80,000 or so clones, roughly 80% of them seen once. Sequencing was carried out using peripheral blood. Receptors originate from a human donor in a cohort sampled during active COVID-19.

The V and J genes are TRBV7-2 and TRBJ2-2; D possibly corresponds to TRBD2 (5 bases). CDR3 length: 14 residues. CDR1 is SGHTA, CDR2 FQGNSA, per germline. The V end lost 7 bases, the J end lost 4 bases, and 13 bases lay between the germline ends. This chain's CDR3 is CASTPAAGTGELFF. CDR3 in DNA: TGTGCCAGCACCCCTGCCGCGGGCACCGGGGAGCTGTTTTTT. The full variable domain, with the rest looked up from reference TRBV7-2 and TRBJ2-2, is GAGVSQSPSNKVTEKGKDVELRCDPISGHTALYWYRQSLGQGLEFLIYFQGNSAPDKSGLPSDRFSAERTGGSVSTLTIQRTQQEDSAVYLCASTPAAGTGELFFGEGSRLTVL.

The rearrangement uses TRBV3-1 (or the pseudogene TRBV3-2) and TRBJ1-6; 10 bases map to TRBD1. This CDR3 comprises 15 residues. The V gene's germline CDR1 is LGHDT and CDR2 YNNKEL (reference sequence). V was pared by 4 bases and J by 10 bases, with 7 bases of the junction left unmatched. CDR3 in amino acids: CASSPLGTGDSPLHF. The CDR3 bases are TGTGCCAGCAGCCCCCTCGGGACAGGGGACTCACCCCTCCACTTT.

The rearrangement links TRBV7-9 to TRBJ2-1; TRBD2 matches 9 bases. V lost 5 bases and J lost 8; bases outside the gene matches: 4. The germline V gene has CDR1 SEHNR and CDR2 FQNEAQ (reference sequence). This CDR3 has 13 residues. CDR3 bases: TGTGCCAGCAGCAGAGCGGGGGGCCATGAGCAGTTCTTC. It codes for CASSRAGGHEQFF.

In its sample, this clone was seen a few times. The V call is TRBV10-3, the J call TRBJ2-1; 7 nucleotides agree with TRBD1. Germline CDR1 is ENHRY and CDR2 is SYGVKD. The V segment lost 4 bases and the J segment 0 bases; nucleotides outside the gene matches: 3. CDR3 length equals 15 residues. The CDR3: CAISGRDSSYNEQFF. For the CDR3, the DNA is TGTGCCATCAGTGGACGGGACAGCTCCTACAATGAGCAGTTCTTC.

The chain carries TRBV7-3 and TRBJ1-2; TRBD1 is a possible D gene (6 bases). Germline-derived CDR1 and CDR2 are SGHTA and FQGTGA. CDR3 length: 13 amino acids. V shed 5 bases and J shed 13 bases, with 20 bases lying between them. DNA for the CDR3: TGTGCCAGCAGCCCCAGCGGGGGCTCTGACGGCACCTTC. Encoded protein: CASSPSGGSDGTF.

This clone was counted once. In nucleotides, the CDR3 is TGTGCCAGCAGCTCCCGGATCATTAGCGGCATTCAGTACTTC. Translated: CASSSRIISGIQYF. The gene calls are TRBV7-2 and TRBJ2-4, with D tentatively TRBD2 (6 bases). The CDR3 extends over 14 amino acids. Germline V gives CDR1 SGHTA, CDR2 FQGNSA. V lost 4 bases and J 9 bases, leaving 16 bases between the germline ends. Drawing the rest from reference TRBV7-2 and TRBJ2-4, the complete variable domain is GAGVSQSPSNKVTEKGKDVELRCDPISGHTALYWYRQSLGQGLEFLIYFQGNSAPDKSGLPSDRFSAERTGGSVSTLTIQRTQQEDSAVYLCASSSRIISGIQYFGAGTRLSVL.

The sample holds one count of this clone. The chain joins TRBV6-2 or TRBV6-3 to TRBJ2-7, with 8 bases aligning to TRBD1. The germline V gene has CDR1 MNHEY and CDR2 SVGEGT. Trimming removed 2 bases from V and 3 bases from J; junction bases left unmatched: 9. The length of the CDR3 is 16 residues. CDR3 in amino acids: CASSYPDRGPRYEQYF. The CDR3 DNA reads as TGTGCCAGCAGTTACCCCGACAGGGGCCCCCGCTACGAGCAGTACTTC.